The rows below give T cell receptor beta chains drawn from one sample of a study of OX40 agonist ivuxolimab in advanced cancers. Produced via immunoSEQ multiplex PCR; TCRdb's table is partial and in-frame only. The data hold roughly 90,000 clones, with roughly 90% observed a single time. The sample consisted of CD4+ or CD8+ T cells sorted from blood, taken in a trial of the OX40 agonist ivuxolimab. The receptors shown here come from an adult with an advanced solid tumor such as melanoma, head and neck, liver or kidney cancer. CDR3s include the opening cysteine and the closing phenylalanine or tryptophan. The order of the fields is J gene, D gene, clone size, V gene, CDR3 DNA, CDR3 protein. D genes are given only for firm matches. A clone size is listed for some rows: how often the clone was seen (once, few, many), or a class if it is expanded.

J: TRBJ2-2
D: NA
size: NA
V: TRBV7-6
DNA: TGTGCCAGCAGCTTAGCAATGGTGGGGGAGCTGTTTTTT
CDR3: CASSLAMVGELFF

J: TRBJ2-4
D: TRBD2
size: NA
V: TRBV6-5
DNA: TGTGCCAGCAGTTACTCGATCGGGGGGGCAAGAAACATTCAGTACTTC
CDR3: CASSYSIGGARNIQYF

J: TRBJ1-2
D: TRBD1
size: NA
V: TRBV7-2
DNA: TGTGCCAGCAGCTCTTGGACAGGTTTGAGCTATGGCTACACCTTC
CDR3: CASSSWTGLSYGYTF

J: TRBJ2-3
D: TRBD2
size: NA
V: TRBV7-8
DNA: TGTGCCAGCAGGCGCGCGGGGGTGGACCTCCGTGGGAGAGATACGCAGTATTTT
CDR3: CASRRAGVDLRGRDTQYF

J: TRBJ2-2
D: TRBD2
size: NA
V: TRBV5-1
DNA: TGCGCCAGCAGCTCGACTAGCGGGGTCCCCGGGGAGCTGTTTTTT
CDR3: CASSSTSGVPGELFF

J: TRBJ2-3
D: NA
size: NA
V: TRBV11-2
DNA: TGTGCCAGCAGCCCGCAGGGTGCTAGCACAGATACGCAGTATTTT
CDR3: CASSPQGASTDTQYF

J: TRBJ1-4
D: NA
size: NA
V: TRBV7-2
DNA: TGTGCCAGCACTGCCACAGGGACTAATGAAAAACTGTTTTTT
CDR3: CASTATGTNEKLFF

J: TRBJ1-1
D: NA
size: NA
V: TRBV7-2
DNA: TGTGCCAGCAGCTCTACCAAGGGTGAAGCTTTCTTT
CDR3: CASSSTKGEAFF

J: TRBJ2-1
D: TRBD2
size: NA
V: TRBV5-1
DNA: TGCGCCAGCAGCTTGGTAGCGGGTCAAAACAATGAGCAGTTCTTC
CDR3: CASSLVAGQNNEQFF

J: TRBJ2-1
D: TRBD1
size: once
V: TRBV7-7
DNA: TGTGCTAGCAGCTTAGGACAGGGGTCCTACAATGAGCAGTTCTTC
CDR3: CASSLGQGSYNEQFF

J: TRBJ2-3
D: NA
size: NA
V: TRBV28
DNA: TGTGCCAGCAGCCCCTCCATAGGGGCAGGGGGGACAGATACGCAGTATTTT
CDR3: CASSPSIGAGGTDTQYF

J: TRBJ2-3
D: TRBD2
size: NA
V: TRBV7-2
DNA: TGTGCCAGCAGCAACGGACTAGCGGGGGCCACGCAGTATTTT
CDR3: CASSNGLAGATQYF

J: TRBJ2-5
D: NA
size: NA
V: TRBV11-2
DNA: TGTGCCAGCAGCTTAGTTCTACTTGGACAAGCGGGGACCCAGTACTTC
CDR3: CASSLVLLGQAGTQYF

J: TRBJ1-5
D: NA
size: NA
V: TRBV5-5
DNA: TGTGCCAGCAGCGCAGGACATTTAATTAGCAATCAGCCCCAGCATTTT
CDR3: CASSAGHLISNQPQHF

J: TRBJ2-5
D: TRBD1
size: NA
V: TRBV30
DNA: TGTGCCTGGGGGGGACAGGGTAAGACCCAGTACTTC
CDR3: CAWGGQGKTQYF

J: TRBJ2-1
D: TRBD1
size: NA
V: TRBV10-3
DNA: TGTGCCATCAGCCCCGGACAGGGCGGGAATGAGCAGTTCTTC
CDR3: CAISPGQGGNEQFF

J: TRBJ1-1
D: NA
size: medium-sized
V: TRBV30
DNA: TGTGCCTGGAGGCAGTTGCAGGCTGGCACTGAAGCTTTCTTT
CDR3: CAWRQLQAGTEAFF

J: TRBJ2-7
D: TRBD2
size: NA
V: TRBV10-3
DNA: TGTGCCATCAGTGAGTCTAGCGGGGGCTCCTACGAGCAGTACTTC
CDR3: CAISESSGGSYEQYF

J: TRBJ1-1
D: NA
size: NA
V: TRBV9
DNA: TGTGCCAGCAGTACTAGGATGAACACTGAAGCTTTCTTT
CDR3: CASSTRMNTEAFF

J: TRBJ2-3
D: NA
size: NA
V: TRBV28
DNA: TGTGCCAGCAGTTTGACACCCCGAGATACGCAGTATTTT
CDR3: CASSLTPRDTQYF

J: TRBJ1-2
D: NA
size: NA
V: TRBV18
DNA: TGTGCCAGCTCAGAAGGGAACTATGGCTACACCTTC
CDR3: CASSEGNYGYTF

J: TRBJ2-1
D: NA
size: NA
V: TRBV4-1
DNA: TGCGCCAGCAGCCAAGATCGGACTTCTTACAATGAGCAGTTCTTC
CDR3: CASSQDRTSYNEQFF

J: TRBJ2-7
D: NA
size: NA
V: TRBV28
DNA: TGTGCCAGCAGTGTGGGTAGGAACGAGCAGTACTTC
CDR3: CASSVGRNEQYF